A single sample is the source of the 17 T cell receptor beta chains below, sequenced in a study of T cell responses to AZD1222 COVID-19 vaccine. The table came from immunoSEQ multiplex PCR; TCRdb's copy has only in-frame clones and leaves some out. The repertoire holds 100,000 to 150,000 clones, with 75% to 90% as singletons. The input for sequencing was peripheral blood, taken on day 0 of AZD1222 vaccination. Receptors originate from an adult in good health.

In its sample, this clone was seen once. This chain joins TRBV5-6 and TRBJ1-1, with D maybe TRBD1 (5 bases). Trimming pared 9 bases from V and 7 bases from J, leaving 19 bases between. Germline V CDR1 and CDR2: SGHDT, YYEEEE. The CDR3 has 13 residues. In DNA form, the CDR3 reads TGTGCCACTACCGGGACTCCGAAGGATGAAGCTTTCTTT. It encodes CATTGTPKDEAFF.

The V call is TRBV5-6, the J call TRBJ2-7; D is possibly TRBD2 (5 bases). Germline assignment: CDR1 SGHDT and CDR2 YYEEEE. The V gene lost 3 bases and the J gene lost 7 bases, with 14 bases spanning the gap. The CDR3 length is 13 residues. Here the CDR3 reads CASSSTQRGEQYF. CDR3 nucleotides: TGTGCCAGCAGCTCTACCCAGCGAGGGGAGCAGTACTTC.

The chain is built from TRBV18 and TRBJ2-3; no clear D. Germline V gene lookup returns CDR1 KGHSH and CDR2 LQKENI. The V gene lost 4 bases and the J gene lost 3 bases, with 23 bases spanning the gap. The CDR3 loop spans 18 amino acids. CDR3 in DNA: TGTGCCAGCTCACTTTCCCAAGTTACGTCAGAGCAGACAGATACGCAGTATTTT. Translation: CASSLSQVTSEQTDTQYF. Filled out from reference TRBV18 and TRBJ2-3, the complete variable domain reads NAGVMQNPRHLVRRRGQEARLRCSPMKGHSHVYWYRQLPEEGLKFMVYLQKENIIDESGMPKERFSAEFPKEGPSILRIQQVVRGDSAAYFCASSLSQVTSEQTDTQYFGPGTRLTVL.

The chain employs TRBV7-2 and TRBJ1-1, with D uncertain. V lost 6 bases and J lost 6, with 11 bases in between. The CDR3 contains 12 residues. Germline V lookup: CDR1 SGHTA, CDR2 FQGNSA. CDR3 in amino acids: CASSRFGAEAFF. CDR3 DNA sequence: TGTGCCAGCAGTCGTTTTGGAGCTGAAGCTTTCTTT.

V and J are TRBV5-1 and TRBJ2-7, with D uncertain. This CDR3 comprises 12 residues. Germline assignment: CDR1 SGHRS and CDR2 YFSETQ. Between the trimmed V and J ends, which lost 3 bases and 3 bases, there was a span of 7 bases. CDR3 sequence (DNA): TGCGCCAGCAGCTCGGACGGCTACGAGCAGTACTTC. The encoded protein is CASSSDGYEQYF.

The CDR3 nucleotides are TGTGCCAGCAGCTCTAGAGGGAGGGAAGGCACAGATACGCAGTATTTT. Residues: CASSSRGREGTDTQYF. The chain links TRBV5-4 to TRBJ2-3, with TRBD2 identical over 7 bases. CDR3 length: 16 amino acids. Per germline, CDR1 SGHNT and CDR2 YYREEE (reference sequence). Trimming at V came to 3 bases and at J to 1 base, leaving 8 bases not matched to a gene.

The chain recombines TRBV18 with TRBJ1-1; D ambiguous. Germline values: CDR1 KGHSH, CDR2 LQKENI. This CDR3 region has 13 residues. Trimming pared 6 bases from V and 4 bases from J, leaving 12 bases between. CDR3 in DNA: TGTGCCAGCTCCCAAATCGAGGGCACTGAAGCTTTCTTT. This gives the protein CASSQIEGTEAFF.

The J gene is TRBJ1-1, the V gene TRBV7-9, with D possibly matching TRBD1 (5 bases). CDR1 is SEHNR, CDR2 FQNEAQ, per germline (reference sequence). V lost 5 bases and J 1 base, leaving 14 bases between the germline ends. The CDR3 has 15 amino acids. CDR3 region: CASSPIGEGNTEAFF. The CDR3 nucleotides read TGTGCCAGCAGCCCAATAGGGGAGGGGAACACTGAAGCTTTCTTT.

The chain is built from TRBV19 and TRBJ1-1, with TRBD1 matching 11 bases. In germline, CDR1 is LNHDA, CDR2 SQIVND (reference sequence). The CDR3 runs to 15 residues. With V trimmed by 2 bases and J by 10 bases, 9 bases remained unmatched. The CDR3 sequence is CASSIPGQGVRGAFF. The CDR3, as DNA: TGTGCCAGTAGTATACCGGGACAGGGGGTGCGGGGAGCTTTCTTT.

The chain uses TRBV2 and TRBJ1-5; TRBD1 is a possible D gene (6 bases). Germline lookup yields CDR1 SNHLY and CDR2 FYNNEI. Trimming stripped 8 bases from V and 5 bases from J, with 19 bases between. The CDR3 runs to 15 residues. In DNA form, the CDR3 reads TGTGCCAGCGGAGCTCAACTAGGGGGATATCAGCCCCAGCATTTT. As protein: CASGAQLGGYQPQHF. Complete variable domain (other parts from reference TRBV2 and TRBJ1-5): EPEVTQTPSHQVTQMGQEVILRCVPISNHLYFYWYRQILGQKVEFLVSFYNNEISEKSEIFDDQFSVERPDGSNFTLKIRSTKLEDSAMYFCASGAQLGGYQPQHFGDGTRLSIL.

CDR3 in DNA: TGCGCCAGCAGCTCGGAGACAGGAACGTATGGCTACACCTTC. It encodes CASSSETGTYGYTF. The gene calls are TRBV5-1 and TRBJ1-2, with D maybe TRBD1 (6 bases). The CDR3 runs 14 residues. V gave up 3 bases and J gave up 5 bases, with 14 bases separating them. The germline CDR1 and CDR2 sequences are SGHRS and YFSETQ. The variable domain in full, with the rest retrieved from reference TRBV5-1 and TRBJ1-2, is KAGVTQTPRYLIKTRGQQVTLSCSPISGHRSVSWYQQTPGQGLQFLFEYFSETQRNKGNFPGRFSGRQFSNSRSEMNVSTLELGDSALYLCASSSETGTYGYTFGSGTRLTVV.

The chain uses TRBV7-8 and TRBJ1-5, with a weak D call TRBD1 (5 bases). This CDR3 contains 14 residues. CDR1 is SGHVS, CDR2 FQNEAQ, per germline. Trimming took 1 base from V and 5 from J, leaving 9 bases between them. Written as DNA, the CDR3 is TGTGCCAGCAGCTTAGGGGGACCTTATCAGCCCCAGCATTTT. The encoded protein is CASSLGGPYQPQHF.

V gene TRBV30 combines with J gene TRBJ1-5, with D maybe TRBD1 (5 bases). Germline-derived CDR1 and CDR2 are GTSNPN and SVGIG (reference sequence). The CDR3 extends over 14 amino acids. V shed 3 bases and J shed 7 bases, with 16 bases lying between them. In nucleotides, the CDR3 is TGTGCCTGGAGCCCGCGGGACTACAAGCAGCCCCAGCATTTT. Translated: CAWSPRDYKQPQHF.

The chain has TRBV9 and TRBJ2-1; no clear D gene. The CDR3 has 14 residues. Germline lookup yields CDR1 SGDLS and CDR2 YYNGEE. Trimming left V 4 bases short and J 0 bases short, with 8 bases between. The CDR3 region is CASSKYSSYNEQFF. CDR3 bases: TGTGCCAGCAGCAAGTACAGCTCCTACAATGAGCAGTTCTTC.

CDR3 bases: TGTGCCACCAGCAGAGATGGGCGGTCAAACGAGCAGTACTTC. Its translation is CATSRDGRSNEQYF. The chain links TRBV15 to TRBJ2-7; D gene unclear. The V end lost 0 bases, the J end lost 5 bases, and 11 bases lay between the germline ends. Germline CDR1 reads LNHNV; CDR2 reads YYDKDF (reference sequence). This CDR3 is 14 amino acids long.

The rearrangement links TRBV4-1 to TRBJ1-2; TRBD1 might be the D (5 bases). This CDR3 has 13 amino acids. V lost 2 bases and J 7 bases, leaving 11 bases between the germline ends. Per the germline V gene, CDR1 is MGHRA and CDR2 is YSYEKL. The CDR3 spells CASSQYRGFGYTF. As DNA, the CDR3 is TGCGCCAGCAGCCAATATCGGGGCTTTGGCTACACCTTC.

The chain is built from TRBV5-1 and TRBJ1-3; 9 nucleotides agree with TRBD1. CDR3 length equals 17 residues. The germline V gene has CDR1 SGHRS and CDR2 YFSETQ. The V and J ends lost 4 bases and 8 bases, in that order; junction bases with no gene match: 16. The CDR3: CASSPGDTGGKGDTIYF. For the CDR3, the DNA is TGCGCCAGCAGCCCCGGTGACACAGGGGGCAAGGGAGACACCATATATTTT.